This T cell receptor beta chain was recovered during a study of cytomegalovirus exposure and HLA in healthy donors. A remark on this clone: The target antigen is unknown.

Broader study findings: A missense variant in DCLRE1C was later tied to TCR beta V- and J-gene trimming.

The V gene end was trimmed by 5 bases and the J gene end by 9 bases; junction bases not matched to a gene: 17. The CDR3 has 19 amino acids. Germline values: CDR1 MGHRA, CDR2 YSYEKL. Primers included in the PCR were 60 Vbeta and 13 Jbeta primers. Sequencing used immunoSEQ multiplex PCR; TCRdb keeps in-frame clones, though not all of them. Seen here are 220,000 or so clones, approximately 79% observed once, and the top ten hold around 1.7%. The sequencing input was PBMCs. This chain uses TRBV4-1 with TRBJ2-2; 14 bases match TRBD2. This TCR was recovered from a man aged 50-60 years in good health and CMV-seronegative. The CDR3 loop is CASSLDPGLAGEGSRELFF. For the CDR3, the DNA is TGCGCCAGCAGCTTAGACCCGGGACTAGCGGGAGAGGGGAGCAGGGAGCTGTTTTTT.